Listed below are T cell receptor beta chains from one sample, sequenced in a study of post-analysis software for immune sequencing data. TCRdb re-analysed the PCR reads in MiXCR, keeping a single row per CDR3 protein. The profile shows hundreds of thousands of distinct CDR3 sequences, approximately 50% of them singletons. The source material was blood. The receptors stem from a girl aged 10-17 years with multiple sclerosis. CDR3s include the opening cysteine and the closing phenylalanine or tryptophan. The order of the fields is J gene, clone size, V gene, D gene, CDR3 protein, CDR3 DNA. D genes are given only for firm matches. A row's size may be missing; if present it is once, few, many or a size class.

J gene: TRBJ2-1
clone size: .
V gene: TRBV20-1
D gene: .
CDR3 protein: CSARVRRGAYNEQFF
CDR3 DNA: TGCAGTGCTAGAGTCCGGCGGGGAGCCTACAATGAGCAGTTCTTC

J gene: TRBJ2-7
clone size: .
V gene: TRBV7-9
D gene: TRBD1
CDR3 protein: CASRTGTGGYEQYF
CDR3 DNA: TGTGCCAGCAGGACCGGGACAGGGGGGTACGAGCAGTACTTC

J gene: TRBJ2-5
clone size: few
V gene: TRBV6-5
D gene: TRBD1
CDR3 protein: CASSKQGTGAETQYF
CDR3 DNA: TGTGCCAGCAGTAAACAAGGGACAGGGGCAGAGACCCAGTACTTC

J gene: TRBJ2-3
clone size: .
V gene: TRBV7-9
D gene: .
CDR3 protein: CASSLGSTGDTQYF
CDR3 DNA: TGTGCCAGCAGCTTGGGAAGCACGGGAGATACGCAGTATTTT

J gene: TRBJ2-7
clone size: .
V gene: TRBV4-2
D gene: .
CDR3 protein: CASSPNSIRSYEQYF
CDR3 DNA: TGTGCCAGCAGCCCTAATAGTATACGGTCCTACGAGCAGTACTTC

J gene: TRBJ2-1
clone size: .
V gene: TRBV15
D gene: TRBD2
CDR3 protein: CATSRVPTSGGSGEQFF
CDR3 DNA: TGTGCCACCAGCAGAGTCCCAACATCGGGAGGGTCGGGTGAGCAGTTCTTC

J gene: TRBJ2-7
clone size: few
V gene: TRBV20-1
D gene: TRBD2
CDR3 protein: CSATRASGIVYEQYF
CDR3 DNA: TGCAGTGCTACTCGGGCTAGCGGCATTGTATACGAGCAGTACTTC

J gene: TRBJ2-1
clone size: few
V gene: TRBV5-1
D gene: TRBD2
CDR3 protein: CASSLEGTSGYNEQFF
CDR3 DNA: TGCGCCAGCAGCTTGGAAGGGACTAGCGGGTACAATGAGCAGTTCTTC

J gene: TRBJ2-7
clone size: .
V gene: TRBV20-1
D gene: .
CDR3 protein: CSARGLAQGSYEQYF
CDR3 DNA: TGCAGTGCTAGGGGCCTAGCGCAAGGCTCCTACGAGCAGTACTTC

J gene: TRBJ2-5
clone size: .
V gene: TRBV5-1
D gene: TRBD2
CDR3 protein: CASSPTGLAGGETQYF
CDR3 DNA: TGCGCCAGCAGCCCTACTGGACTAGCGGGTGGAGAGACCCAGTACTTC

J gene: TRBJ2-4
clone size: .
V gene: TRBV29-1
D gene: .
CDR3 protein: CSVTRRTGPSREQYF
CDR3 DNA: TGCAGCGTGACCAGACGGACAGGGCCCTCGCGGGAGCAGTACTTC

J gene: TRBJ1-2
clone size: few
V gene: TRBV10-3
D gene: TRBD1
CDR3 protein: CAISEGTGGYTF
CDR3 DNA: TGTGCCATCAGTGAGGGGACAGGCGGCTACACCTTC

J gene: TRBJ1-4
clone size: .
V gene: TRBV18
D gene: .
CDR3 protein: CASSPRVFNEKLFF
CDR3 DNA: TGTGCCAGCTCACCAAGGGTCTTTAATGAAAAACTGTTTTTT

J gene: TRBJ2-3
clone size: few
V gene: TRBV28
D gene: TRBD2
CDR3 protein: CASRTPGTSEDTDTQYF
CDR3 DNA: TGTGCCAGCAGAACGCCCGGGACTAGCGAAGACACAGATACGCAGTATTTT

J gene: TRBJ1-1
clone size: .
V gene: TRBV5-1
D gene: TRBD1
CDR3 protein: CASSSTGAGNGNTEAFF
CDR3 DNA: TGCGCCAGCAGCTCTACAGGGGCTGGGAACGGGAACACTGAAGCTTTCTTT

J gene: TRBJ1-2
clone size: .
V gene: TRBV12-3/TRBV12-4
D gene: .
CDR3 protein: CASRRSYTF
CDR3 DNA: TGTGCCAGCAGAAGGAGCTACACCTTC

J gene: TRBJ2-6
clone size: .
V gene: TRBV6-5
D gene: .
CDR3 protein: CASSYSGSPKVGANVLTF
CDR3 DNA: TGTGCCAGCAGTTACTCTGGCAGCCCCAAGGTCGGGGCCAACGTCCTGACTTTC

J gene: TRBJ2-5
clone size: .
V gene: TRBV7-2
D gene: .
CDR3 protein: CASSAGLYAETQYF
CDR3 DNA: TGTGCCAGCAGCGCAGGCCTCTACGCGGAGACCCAGTACTTC

J gene: TRBJ2-7
clone size: .
V gene: TRBV7-6
D gene: TRBD2
CDR3 protein: CASSLAFGRDYEQYF
CDR3 DNA: TGTGCCAGCAGCTTAGCTTTCGGGAGGGACTACGAGCAGTACTTC

J gene: TRBJ2-7
clone size: .
V gene: TRBV5-1
D gene: .
CDR3 protein: CASILGPYEQYF
CDR3 DNA: TGCGCCAGCATTCTAGGACCCTACGAGCAGTACTTC

J gene: TRBJ2-3
clone size: .
V gene: TRBV20-1
D gene: .
CDR3 protein: CSARDPMGRGTQYF
CDR3 DNA: TGCAGTGCTAGAGATCCGATGGGCAGGGGTACGCAGTATTTT

J gene: TRBJ2-5
clone size: few
V gene: TRBV7-7
D gene: .
CDR3 protein: CASSLVRGGETQYF
CDR3 DNA: TGTGCTAGCAGCTTGGTCAGGGGAGGGGAGACCCAGTACTTC